These 20 T cell receptor beta chains originate from one sample sequenced in a study of patients and donors after allogeneic stem cell transplantation. MiXCR, applied by TCRdb to the RT-PCR reads, yields one record per CDR3 protein. The sample has around 4,100 distinct CDR3 sequences, 20% to 25% seen once. Sequenced sample: blood, either unsorted or a sorted T cell fraction (not recorded which). The receptors come from a human donor who was either an allogeneic HSCT recipient or a stem cell or donor lymphocyte infusion donor (not recorded which). It is not recorded whose cells these are; they may come from a transplant donor.

CDR3 sequence (DNA): TGTGCCTGGAGGGGAGAGTCGATAGGCTATGGCTACACCTTC. Translating gives CAWRGESIGYGYTF. The chain has TRBV30 and TRBJ1-2, with D hard to call. The V gene lost 3 bases and the J gene lost 4 bases, with 15 bases spanning the gap. The CDR3 runs to 14 residues. Germline CDR1 GTSNPN, CDR2 SVGIG (reference sequence).

This clonotype was counted only a few times. The chain recombines TRBV6-6 with TRBJ1-3; D might be TRBD1 (6 bases). The CDR3 contains 15 residues. CDR1 MNHNY and CDR2 SVGAGI come from the germline V gene (reference sequence). V was cut by 7 bases and J by 0 bases, with 13 bases left in between. CDR3 nucleotide sequence: TGTGCCAGCACCCAGGGGCCAAGCTCTGGAAACACCATATATTTT. Translating gives CASTQGPSSGNTIYF.

The V call is TRBV7-1, the J call TRBJ2-7; TRBD2 aligns across 11 bases. Being an ORF, TRBV7-1 has a function that is uncertain. This CDR3 comprises 14 residues. The V and J ends lost 5 bases and 6 bases, in that order; junction bases with no gene match: 6. CDR3: CASSLTSGRGEQYF. Written as DNA, the CDR3 is TGTGCCAGCAGCCTAACTAGCGGGAGAGGCGAGCAGTACTTC.

This clonotype was seen a handful of times. The gene calls are TRBV6-6 and TRBJ2-7; the match to TRBD1 covers 8 bases. J was trimmed by 0 bases and V by 5 bases; bases with no gene match: 6. The germline V gene has CDR1 MNHNY and CDR2 SVGAGI (reference sequence). This CDR3 is 15 amino acids long. The CDR3 bases are TGTGCCAGCAGTATCAGGGGGCGAAGCTCCTACGAGCAGTACTTC. Residues: CASSIRGRSSYEQYF.

This clonotype was counted a few times. This rearrangement joins TRBV20-1 to TRBJ2-1; a weak D match, TRBD2 (5 bases). Germline CDR1 is DFQATT and CDR2 is SNEGSKA (reference sequence). The CDR3 runs 11 residues. V shed 7 bases and J shed 12 bases, with 16 bases lying between them. CDR3 in amino acids: CSGPREHTQFF. As DNA, the CDR3 is TGCAGTGGTCCCCGGGAACACACGCAGTTCTTC.

V gene TRBV7-2 combines with J gene TRBJ2-1; no definite D call. From germline, CDR1 is SGHTA and CDR2 FQGNSA. CDR3 length: 15 residues. V shed 5 bases and J shed 7 bases, with 18 bases lying between them. The CDR3 coding sequence is TGTGCCAGCAGCCAACGGGTGAATTCGTGGAATGAGCAGTTCTTC. This codes for CASSQRVNSWNEQFF. The full variable domain, with the rest looked up from reference TRBV7-2 and TRBJ2-1, is GAGVSQSPSNKVTEKGKDVELRCDPISGHTALYWYRQSLGQGLEFLIYFQGNSAPDKSGLPSDRFSAERTGGSVSTLTIQRTQQEDSAVYLCASSQRVNSWNEQFFGPGTRLTVL.

This clonotype was counted only a few times. The V and J genes are TRBV19 and TRBJ2-3; possible D gene TRBD1, 5 bases. The CDR3 extends over 14 amino acids. The ends were cut back, 4 bases at V and 0 bases at J, with 8 bases in the middle. The germline CDR1 and CDR2 sequences are LNHDA and SQIVND (reference sequence). In nucleotides, the CDR3 is TGTGCCAGTAGTAGGGGCGGTAGCACAGATACGCAGTATTTT. This gives the protein CASSRGGSTDTQYF. Full variable domain (outside the CDR3, taken from reference TRBV19 and TRBJ2-3): DGGITQSPKYLFRKEGQNVTLSCEQNLNHDAMYWYRQDPGQGLRLIYYSQIVNDFQKGDIAEGYSVSREKKESFPLTVTSAQKNPTAFYLCASSRGGSTDTQYFGPGTRLTVL.

This clonotype is categorized as medium-sized. The rearrangement uses TRBV6-6 and TRBJ2-3, with no clear D. The germline gives CDR1 MNHNY, CDR2 SVGAGI (reference sequence). V was shortened by 2 bases and J by 4 bases, with 7 bases between the two germline ends. The CDR3 has 13 amino acids. CDR3 sequence: CASSYVGADTQYF. The CDR3 region has the DNA TGTGCCAGCAGTTACGTAGGCGCAGATACGCAGTATTTT.

The chain is built from TRBV11-3 and TRBJ2-3, with 8 bases fitting TRBD2. The CDR3 covers 17 residues. Germline values: CDR1 SGHNT, CDR2 YENEEA. J gave up 3 bases and V 3 bases, and 11 bases lay outside the gene matches. The CDR3 sequence is CASSFGGRSRSTDTQYF. CDR3 DNA: TGTGCCAGCAGCTTCGGCGGGAGGTCAAGGAGTACAGATACGCAGTATTTT.

This clonotype has just a few counts. The chain carries TRBV5-5 and TRBJ1-5; the D is unclear. The CDR3 consists of 15 residues. V dropped 0 bases and J dropped 8 bases, with 15 bases sitting between them. Germline values: CDR1 SGHKS, CDR2 YYEKEE (reference sequence). The CDR3 protein is CASSLGSGGWEPQHF. The CDR3 DNA reads TGTGCCAGCAGCTTGGGATCAGGAGGGTGGGAGCCCCAGCATTTT.

CDR3 loop: CAISEGQGIDTQYF. In DNA, the CDR3 is TGTGCCATCAGTGAGGGACAGGGGATAGATACGCAGTATTTT. The chain couples TRBV10-3 to TRBJ2-3, with 9 nucleotides matching TRBD1. Germline lookup yields CDR1 ENHRY and CDR2 SYGVKD. V was pared by 2 bases and J by 5 bases, with 2 bases of the junction left unmatched. The CDR3 loop spans 14 amino acids.

This chain connects TRBV5-6 to TRBJ2-7; D might be TRBD1 (6 bases). The CDR3 sequence is 13 residues long. The germline gives CDR1 SGHDT, CDR2 YYEEEE. V lost 4 bases to trimming and J lost 6 bases, with 14 bases between them. The CDR3 spells CASSQYPGAEQYV. CDR3 coding DNA: TGTGCCAGCAGCCAATACCCAGGGGCCGAGCAGTACGTC.

The chain employs TRBV7-2 and TRBJ2-3, with D hard to call. Trimming removed 0 bases from V and 4 bases from J, with 11 bases in between. The CDR3 loop spans 15 amino acids. The germline CDR1 and CDR2 sequences are SGHTA and FQGNSA. The CDR3 coding sequence is TGTGCCAGCAGCTTAGCGCTTTTAGAATCAGATACGCAGTATTTT. Its protein product is CASSLALLESDTQYF.

The rearrangement uses TRBV27 and TRBJ1-1; D might be TRBD1 (6 bases). Trimming pared 5 bases from V and 3 bases from J, leaving 10 bases between. The CDR3 spans 13 residues. The V gene's germline CDR1 is MNHEY and CDR2 SMNVEV (reference sequence). The CDR3 loop reads CASSKHRDTEAFF. CDR3 nucleotide sequence: TGTGCCAGCAGTAAGCACAGGGACACTGAAGCTTTCTTT.

This clonotype was seen only a few times. The rearrangement uses TRBV6-2 or TRBV6-3 and TRBJ2-1; 7 bases line up with TRBD2. V was clipped by 6 bases and J by 7 bases; unmatched bases: 12. CDR1 MNHEY and CDR2 SVGEGT come from the germline V gene. The CDR3 extends over 15 amino acids. CDR3 loop: CASRLTGGAGNEQFF. The CDR3 nucleotides are TGTGCCAGCAGACTGACGGGTGGAGCGGGGAATGAGCAGTTCTTC.

This clonotype was found a few times. The chain employs TRBV20-1 and TRBJ1-6; 7 bases fit TRBD1. The CDR3 sequence is 16 residues long. Germline V CDR1 and CDR2: DFQATT, SNEGSKA (reference sequence). J gave up 4 bases and V 5 bases, and 11 bases lay outside the gene matches. The DNA of the CDR3 is TGCAGTGCTGGGGTTGCAGGGGGGAAATATAATTCACCCCTCCACTTT. Its protein is CSAGVAGGKYNSPLHF.

The chain joins TRBV11-2 to TRBJ1-5; D is unresolved. Between the trimmed V and J ends, which lost 5 bases and 5 bases, there was a span of 19 bases. This CDR3 is built from 16 residues. Germline lookup yields CDR1 SGHAT and CDR2 FQNNGV. Written as DNA, the CDR3 is TGTGCCAGCAGCCCCAATCGGGAAGGGTTAGATCAGCCCCAGCATTTT. Its protein product is CASSPNREGLDQPQHF.

Only a few counts were recorded for this clonotype. Written as DNA, the CDR3 is TGTGCCAGCAGTCAAGGGCAGGGAAGGGAAAAACTGTTTTTT. It codes for CASSQGQGREKLFF. V and J are TRBV6-5 and TRBJ1-4; possibly TRBD1 for D (5 bases). Between the trimmed V and J ends, which lost 5 bases and 8 bases, there was a span of 15 bases. This CDR3 is built from 14 residues. Per germline, CDR1 MNHEY and CDR2 SVGAGI.

The chain links TRBV5-1 to TRBJ2-7; 12 nucleotides line up with TRBD2. There are 15 residues in the CDR3. Germline assignment: CDR1 SGHRS and CDR2 YFSETQ. Losses at the gene ends were 4 bases for V and 3 bases for J; bases not matched to a gene: 5. The CDR3 sequence: CASSDGLAGLYEQYF. The CDR3 nucleotides are TGCGCCAGCAGCGACGGACTAGCGGGACTCTACGAGCAGTACTTC.

The genes are TRBV4-1 and TRBJ2-1, with D perhaps being TRBD1 or TRBD2 (5 bases each). The germline V gene encodes CDR1 MGHRA and CDR2 YSYEKL. This CDR3 has 13 amino acids. The V end lost 4 bases, the J end lost 5 bases, and 9 bases lay between the germline ends. The CDR3 region is CASSPGRNNEQFF. CDR3 bases: TGCGCCAGCAGCCCGGGACGTAACAATGAGCAGTTCTTC.